Sequencing of this T cell receptor (beta chain) was carried out in a study of memory CD4+ T cells and cytomegalovirus serostatus. Here immunoSEQ multiplex PCR was the method, and the copy in TCRdb shows in-frame clones only, minus some. The sample lists about 92,000 clones, 75% to 85% occurring once. A note on this clone: The antigen remains unidentified.

Single viable CD3+CD4+CD8-CD45RO+ cells were sorted as the memory CD4+ T cells. After thawing, CD4+ T cells were positively selected. Germline CDR1 and CDR2: SGHVS and FQNEAQ. V shed 3 bases and J shed 3 bases, with 15 bases lying between them. This CDR3 has 15 amino acids. Points from the study as a whole: Median bootstrapped AUC for CMV status was just under 0.97 originally, less than 0.93 US-trained.

Sample: memory CD4+ T cells from blood. This clonotype originated in an adult in good health and CMV-seropositive. The V and J genes are TRBV7-8 and TRBJ2-7; D is ambiguous. CDR3 amino acids: CASSLPRLGSYEQYF. The CDR3 coding sequence is TGTGCCAGCAGCTTGCCCCGATTGGGTAGCTACGAGCAGTACTTC.